The table lists the clone carrying this T cell receptor beta chain with a few counts. Its antigen is unknown. This record comes from a study of beta chain features in type 1 diabetes. V was pared by 1 base and J by 4 bases, with 8 bases between. Germline V gene lookup returns CDR1 GTSNPN and CDR2 SVGIG (reference sequence). This CDR3 contains 13 residues. Of the isolated RNA, all was reverse transcribed, and so the sequenced material was expressed TCRB transcripts. Several million reads were obtained on average from naive, central memory and regulatory T cell samples. Measured with immunoSEQ multiplex PCR; TCRdb has only the in-frame clones, and not every one. The sample contains about 700,000 clones, around 15% of which appear only once. Broader study findings: Shortening of TCRB CDR3s, moderate but significant, appeared in all four CD4+ subsets of Type 1 diabetes patients.

The V call is TRBV30, the J call TRBJ1-5; D is unresolved. Sequencing input: naive CD4+ T cells from blood. The receptor was isolated from a man between 18 and 29 years old with type 1 diabetes. In nucleotides, the CDR3 is TGTGCCTGGAGTGGGCAGAATAATCAGCCCCAGCATTTT. Translated: CAWSGQNNQPQHF.